The T cell receptor beta chain described here comes from a study of blood T cell repertoires in COVID-19 (dated by TCRdb to 2018 to 2020). Regarding the research as a whole: Collaborator samples came from the United States, Italy and Spain and covered acute and convalescent phases of COVID-19. The prospective study material was composed of cDNA or gDNA derived from T cells, B-cell-depleted T cells, or PBMCs. Deeply sampled blood TCRbeta repertoires from subjects exposed to, actively infected with, or recovered from COVID-19 were included in the dataset. The repertoires were released in a freely available public database meant as a resource for research on the immune response to SARS-CoV-2. The samples were drawn from the first 160 participants of the ongoing ImmuneRACE study and from 950 to 1,500 subjects provided by 6 global collaborators. A de-identified subject ID, COVID-19 status, age in years and sex were almost always included in the sample metadata. Where available, HLA class I and class II types were taken from metadata supplied by the sample provider and were not determined by assay-based typing. The paper's findings and limits, for the study overall: Clinical and demographic metadata were provided uncurated, with the amount varying by source and participant.

Comments on this clone: Its antigen remains unidentified. No base qualities exist here, and no much larger clone lies one base off it.

TCRbeta CDR3 regions were amplified from genomic DNA using the immunoSEQ Assay, a bias-controlled multiplex PCR. Per the original workflow: The number of nucleated cells in each sample was estimated from the amplification of reference gene primers within the assay. To quantify the absolute abundance of each unique TCRbeta CDR3 rearrangement, sequence reads were collapsed and filtered. For each sample, productive Simpson clonality was calculated as the square root of Simpson's diversity index across productive rearrangements. The table comes from immuneACCESS by way of TCRdb, which keeps in-frame sequences with V and J called. Part of the clones is missing from these tables; in studies checked, under half for an unresolved V gene and the rest for unknown reasons. That table gives V, J and clone size, and the DNA gave D and trimming. Within this sample are over 200,000 clones, with roughly 76% of them counted one time only. The ten biggest clones cover 5.1% of the sample.

Here V drops 4 bases and J drops 7 bases, and the junction holds 8 bases not matched to any gene. Its CDR3 holds 16 amino acids, cysteine through phenylalanine. This entry keeps only the CDR3 DNA: 48 bases, framed from base 1. In the germline V gene, CDR1 corresponds to MGHRA and CDR2 to YSYEKL. Whole blood was collected in K2EDTA tubes by collaborating institutions according to the institutions' own protocols. For TCRbeta analysis, collaborator samples were shipped as frozen whole blood, as isolated PBMCs, or as DNA extracted from either sample type. The source of this sequence is a human donor in a cohort sampled during active COVID-19. The specimen sequenced was peripheral blood. The V and J genes are TRBV4-1 and TRBJ2-7; 15 central bases correspond to TRBD2. The CDR3 loop reads CASSPGLAGGAGEQYF. The nucleotides read TGCGCCAGCAGCCCCGGACTAGCGGGAGGGGCGGGGGAGCAGTACTTC.